This T cell receptor (beta chain) is drawn from a study of shared clonotypes between healthy human individuals (dated by TCRdb to 2019 to 2021). For the wider study: A couple of women and a few men aged 18 to 49 years were included in the cohort. The study deeply sequenced blood TCR repertoires of several healthy adults to estimate repertoire size and the extent of clonotype sharing between individuals. Each donor's leukapheresis produced roughly between about 0.9 and 9.5 billion PBMCs. Libraries were prepared and TCR repertoires were sequenced by different laboratories using diverse techniques, in order to increase sequencing depth and limit assay-specific biases. For each donor, three plates each were used for CD4 naive and CD4 memory, two plates were used for CD8 naive, and one plate was used for CD8 memory.

The donors were healthy, HIV-negative adults with no recently reported acute infections or vaccinations. Every donor was a Caucasian adult living in Nashville, Tennessee, USA. CD4+ T cells were enriched by magnetic negative selection, after which naive cells were positively selected on CD45RA and the negative fraction was taken as the memory subset. Blood was collected by leukapheresis, and PBMCs were isolated by Ficoll-Histopaque density gradient centrifugation and then cryopreserved in liquid nitrogen vapor phase. Purity and quantity of every magnetically sorted T cell population were checked by analytical flow cytometry. Genomic DNA was isolated from every sorted fraction and measured by UV absorbance on a Nanodrop 2000c. This clone was observed a single time. No antigen is known for it. No much larger clone exists at a distance of one base, and base qualities are not known. Using the deep immunoSEQ assay, multiplex PCR amplified TCR CDR3 regions from genomic DNA. Extracted genomic DNA from each cell subset was spread evenly across all wells of several immunoSEQ 96-well plates, with each plate serving as a replicate. For sorted subsets, 150 to 250 ng of genomic DNA, equivalent to some 30,000 T cell genomes, went into each replicate PCR. Purified libraries were quantified with a Qubit 3.0 fluorometer, sized on a Bioanalyzer 2100, and re-quantified with the KAPA Library Quantification kit. Every immunoSEQ 96-well plate was sequenced on a dedicated single-read 150-cycle Illumina NextSeq 550 flow cell. Turning to the authors' computational methods: Because the immunoSEQ output held only junctional sequences and lacked quality scores, the filtering could not match the filtering applied to full-length reads. To assign V/J genes and CDR3, sequences were annotated against IMGT germline references using PyIR, a Python wrapper for IgBLAST v1.9. Reads with weak V/J assignments (E-value above 1e-6), missing CDR3, stop codons, out-of-frame junctions, or ambiguous translated residues were removed. V3J clonotypes were defined by identical inferred V gene, J gene, and CDR3 amino acid sequence. The percentage overlap between two repertoires was calculated by dividing the number of shared unique clonotypes by the size of the smaller repertoire. RTK rarefaction, the Chao1 estimator, and Recon v2.1 estimates of unobserved clonotypes were used to assess repertoire richness. Generation probabilities were computed with OLGA for all TCRbeta clonotypes obtained by the gDNA method from four donors. TCRdb provides this immuneACCESS table in a form limited to in-frame rearrangements. Some clones are lacking; in checked studies, under half of them reflect an unresolved V gene, and why the rest are absent is not known. That table is the source of V, J and clone size, and D and trimming were worked out from the DNA. The sample has about 2.4 million clones on record, around nine tenths of them singletons. Roughly 0.14% of the sample comes from the top ten.

General findings and caveats noted by the study authors: Pairwise subsampling indicated that sequencing depth was expected to affect the degree of clonotype sharing among donors. Naive subsets generally had larger estimated clonotype richness than memory subsets did. Rarefaction of sorted-subset datasets indicated incomplete sequencing despite the large sequencing depth. Across a few donors, approximately 5% of naive CD4, approximately 3.5% of naive CD8, 2% to 2.5% of memory CD4, and 0.4% to 0.45% of memory CD8 clonotypes were shared. Because the study included a small number of donors, the genetic and exposure-history diversity represented was limited. Higher generation probabilities were observed for clonotypes shared by all four sorted-subset donors than for non-shared clonotypes. Sampling was limited to blood, and TCR repertoires in tissue likely differ from TCR repertoires in blood.

The sample consisted of naive CD4+ T cells sorted from blood. What the cell subset or site label conveys for this sample: CD45RA+ positively selected. This receptor was taken from a man younger than 35 in good health.

This receptor carries the CDR3 CASSPGAPNYGYTF. The DNA sequence is given as TGTGCCAGCAGCCCTGGGGCCCCTAACTATGGCTACACCTTC. Recombination connected TRBV5-4 to TRBJ1-2, and TRBD1 may be the D gene, going by 5 matching bases. Between the V and J ends, shortened by 4 bases and 0 bases respectively, the junction contains 10 bases. As encoded in the germline V gene (reference sequence), CDR1 is SGHNT while CDR2 is YYREEE. There are 14 amino acids in the CDR3, from cysteine to phenylalanine inclusive. Left in the record is the CDR3 DNA by itself, 42 bases read in frame from the first base.